The 23 T cell receptor beta chains below come from one sample, sequenced in a study of shared clonotypes between healthy human individuals. Naive CD8 cells, CD45RO-negative and positively selected for CCR7, excluded terminally differentiated effector memory CD45RA+ cells. Sequencing was performed with immunoSEQ multiplex PCR; in TCRdb, only in-frame clones are kept and a portion is missing. The sample records millions of clones, about 95% being singletons. Sequencing was performed on naive CD8+ T cells sorted from blood. The receptor source for this set is a man aged 18 to 30 in good health.

The chain is built from TRBV5-1 and TRBJ2-3; D gene ambiguous. The V and J ends lost 0 bases and 0 bases respectively, with 8 bases between them. This CDR3 contains 15 residues. Germline V gives CDR1 SGHRS, CDR2 YFSETQ. The CDR3 nucleotides read TGCGCCAGCAGCTTGGAGGCACCAAGCACAGATACGCAGTATTTT. Encoded protein: CASSLEAPSTDTQYF.

The chain links TRBV2 to TRBJ2-7; D is perhaps TRBD2 (5 bases). This CDR3 has 11 amino acids. Between the trimmed V and J ends, which lost 8 bases and 7 bases, there was a span of 12 bases. Per germline, CDR1 SNHLY and CDR2 FYNNEI. Here the CDR3 DNA reads TGTGCCAGCCTGGACTCAGGAGAGCAGTACTTC. Residues: CASLDSGEQYF.

The chain carries TRBV30 and TRBJ2-7; TRBD1 might be the D (6 bases). The CDR3 extends over 14 amino acids. With 2 bases removed from V and 4 bases from J, the gap between germline ends came to 15 bases. Germline V gene lookup returns CDR1 GTSNPN and CDR2 SVGIG (reference sequence). The CDR3: CAWSPITGTYEQYF. Written as DNA, the CDR3 is TGTGCCTGGAGTCCCATTACAGGGACGTACGAGCAGTACTTC.

The chain employs TRBV6-5 and TRBJ2-3; maybe TRBD1 (6 bases). Trimming left V 7 bases short and J 4 bases short, with 12 bases between. CDR1 and CDR2 (germline): MNHEY, SVGAGI. This CDR3 is built from 13 residues. Here the CDR3 DNA reads TGTGCCAGCATGTCGGACAGCTCAGATACGCAGTATTTT. It encodes CASMSDSSDTQYF.

J is TRBJ1-6 and V is TRBV4-2; tentatively, D is TRBD1 (5 bases). The CDR3 is 18 amino acids. Per the germline V gene, CDR1 is LGHNA and CDR2 is YNFKEQ. Between the trimmed V and J ends, which lost 4 bases and 3 bases, there was a span of 19 bases. This CDR3 is CASSPNFGLTDYNSPLHF. The CDR3 coding sequence is TGTGCCAGCAGCCCTAATTTTGGTCTGACAGACTATAATTCACCCCTCCACTTT.

This clone occurred once. The chain links TRBV5-6 to TRBJ2-3; the D call may be TRBD1 or TRBD2 (5 bases each). V was shortened by 4 bases and J by 4 bases, with 19 bases between the two germline ends. Germline V lookup: CDR1 SGHDT, CDR2 YYEEEE. This CDR3 has 16 amino acids. DNA for the CDR3: TGTGCCAGCAGCACCGGGGACCAACCGGGGCCAGATACGCAGTATTTT. Protein: CASSTGDQPGPDTQYF.

V gene TRBV27 combines with J gene TRBJ1-6; no clear D. V lost 1 base to trimming and J lost 0 bases, with 10 bases between them. Germline V CDR1 and CDR2: MNHEY, SMNVEV (reference sequence). This CDR3 contains 17 residues. CDR3 sequence reads: CASSLFGGDSYNSPLHF. CDR3 DNA: TGTGCCAGCAGTTTATTTGGCGGGGACTCCTATAATTCACCCCTCCACTTT.

This clone has a handful of counts. J is TRBJ2-2 and V is TRBV9, with D maybe TRBD2 (6 bases). This CDR3 comprises 15 residues. Germline values: CDR1 SGDLS, CDR2 YYNGEE. The V gene lost 4 bases and the J gene lost 5 bases, with 15 bases spanning the gap. The CDR3 DNA reads TGTGCCAGCAGCCTACAACCCGGGGGAACCGGGGAGCTGTTTTTT. It is translated as CASSLQPGGTGELFF.

This chain joins TRBV4-1 and TRBJ1-1; no reliable D call. This CDR3 region has 15 residues. The germline CDR1 and CDR2 sequences are MGHRA and YSYEKL. Trimming took off 1 base at V and 4 bases at J, with 13 bases between the two ends. CDR3 DNA: TGCGCCAGCAGCCAAGGTAGGGAGGGAATCACTGAAGCTTTCTTT. Amino acid sequence: CASSQGREGITEAFF.

Points on this clone: This same CDR3 is encoded by further DNA sequences in the sample. DNA for the CDR3: TGTGCCAGCAGTTTATCGGCACAGGGGAGCTCCTACGAGCAGTACTTC. Amino acids: CASSLSAQGSSYEQYF. This sequence joins TRBV27 and TRBJ2-7, with 7 nucleotides matching TRBD1. CDR3 length: 16 residues. After removal of 0 bases from V and 0 bases from J, the junction contained 5 bases not matched to a gene. Looked up from germline, CDR1 is MNHEY and CDR2 is SMNVEV (reference sequence).

The chain recombines TRBV27 with TRBJ1-6; D may be TRBD1 (5 bases). Germline CDR1 reads MNHEY; CDR2 reads SMNVEV (reference sequence). CDR3 length equals 17 residues. Trimming left V 4 bases short and J 2 bases short, with 15 bases between. In DNA form, the CDR3 reads TGTGCCAGCAGTTGGGAAGGCAGGGACGCCTATAATTCACCCCTCCACTTT. It specifies CASSWEGRDAYNSPLHF.

V gene TRBV6-5 combines with J gene TRBJ1-1, with 9 bases that match TRBD1. V gave up 0 bases and J gave up 0 bases; unmatched junction bases: 2. Germline CDR1 is MNHEY and CDR2 is SVGAGI. CDR3 length: 16 amino acids. CDR3 region: CASSYSGTGLNTEAFF. The CDR3 nucleotides read TGTGCCAGCAGTTACTCCGGGACAGGGCTGAACACTGAAGCTTTCTTT.

This clone was recorded once. J is TRBJ2-3 and V is TRBV19; a possible D gene is TRBD1 (8 bases). With 5 bases removed from V and 2 bases from J, the gap between germline ends came to 17 bases. Germline V CDR1 and CDR2: LNHDA, SQIVND (reference sequence). This CDR3 is built from 16 residues. CDR3 bases: TGTGCCAGTAGTCCTCGACAGGGGAGGGACACAGATACGCAGTATTTT. It is translated as CASSPRQGRDTDTQYF.

As regards this clone: Other DNA sequences of this sample code for an identical CDR3. The chain combines TRBV20-1 with TRBJ1-1; D gene ambiguous. Trimming shortened V by 6 bases and J by 5 bases, and 10 bases separated the two germline ends. The germline gives CDR1 DFQATT, CDR2 SNEGSKA (reference sequence). This CDR3 contains 11 residues. In nucleotides, the CDR3 is TGCAGTGCCCCGGGAGGAACTGAAGCTTTCTTT. Amino acid sequence: CSAPGGTEAFF.

The chain uses TRBV4-2 and TRBJ1-1, with D hard to call. The ends were cut back, 4 bases at V and 4 bases at J, with 13 bases in the middle. There are 14 residues in the CDR3. The germline V gene encodes CDR1 LGHNA and CDR2 YNFKEQ. The CDR3: CASSLVKVGTEAFF. The CDR3 DNA sequence: TGTGCCAGCAGCCTCGTAAAGGTAGGCACTGAAGCTTTCTTT.

On this clone: This sample also contains other DNA sequences that code for the same CDR3. The J gene is TRBJ2-7, the V gene TRBV14; D may correspond to TRBD1 or TRBD2 (5 bases each). Germline CDR1 is SGHDN and CDR2 is FVKESK. CDR3 length: 12 amino acids. V was shortened by 4 bases and J by 2 bases, with 6 bases between the two germline ends. CDR3 amino acids: CASSRGPYEQYF. CDR3 sequence (DNA): TGTGCCAGCAGCCGGGGACCCTACGAGCAGTACTTC.

J is TRBJ2-2 and V is TRBV6-4, with D possibly matching TRBD1 (5 bases). Germline V gene lookup returns CDR1 MRHNA and CDR2 SNTAGT. V was pared by 6 bases and J by 3 bases, with 17 bases between. The CDR3 is 16 amino acids. As DNA, the CDR3 is TGTGCCAGCAGCCATAATCCAGGGCGGTACACCGGGGAGCTGTTTTTT. The encoded protein is CASSHNPGRYTGELFF.

J is TRBJ2-7 and V is TRBV10-2; D is perhaps TRBD1 (6 bases). Looked up from germline, CDR1 is WSHSY and CDR2 is SAAADI. CDR3 size: 14 residues. V was shortened by 3 bases and J by 2 bases, with 11 bases between the two germline ends. Here the CDR3 DNA reads TGCGCCAGCAGTGAAAGGGGGAGCCCCTACGAGCAGTACTTC. This gives the protein CASSERGSPYEQYF.

The chain joins TRBV7-2 to TRBJ2-7; the match to TRBD1 covers 8 bases. This CDR3 spans 15 amino acids. Germline CDR1 SGHTA, CDR2 FQGNSA. The junction had 10 bases not matched to a gene; V was cut back by 6 bases and J by 3 bases. The CDR3 DNA reads TGTGCCAGCAGTAGACAGGGGCCACGGTTCTACGAGCAGTACTTC. The encoded protein is CASSRQGPRFYEQYF.

V and J are TRBV19 and TRBJ2-3; possibly TRBD1 or TRBD2 for D (5 bases each). Germline V gives CDR1 LNHDA, CDR2 SQIVND (reference sequence). The CDR3 has 13 amino acids. V lost 6 bases and J 4 bases, leaving 11 bases between the germline ends. The CDR3 nucleotides read TGTGCCAGTAGCCAACTAGGGGCAGATACGCAGTATTTT. The encoded protein is CASSQLGADTQYF. Based on the CDR3 plus reference TRBV19 and TRBJ2-3, the full variable domain is DGGITQSPKYLFRKEGQNVTLSCEQNLNHDAMYWYRQDPGQGLRLIYYSQIVNDFQKGDIAEGYSVSREKKESFPLTVTSAQKNPTAFYLCASSQLGADTQYFGPGTRLTVL.

J is TRBJ2-7 and V is TRBV29-1; D remains ambiguous. This CDR3 is built from 12 residues. With 5 bases removed from V and 3 bases from J, the gap between germline ends came to 11 bases. Germline loops: CDR1 SQVTM, CDR2 ANQGSEA. CDR3 residues: CSVRGPHYEQYF. The CDR3 region has the DNA TGCAGCGTTCGCGGACCCCACTACGAGCAGTACTTC.

This chain links TRBV7-9 with TRBJ2-7; D possibly matches TRBD1 or TRBD2 (6 bases each). Germline CDR1 reads SEHNR; CDR2 reads FQNEAQ (reference sequence). Trimming pared 5 bases from V and 1 base from J, leaving 24 bases between. The CDR3 spans 18 residues. This chain's CDR3 is CASSPSIIGGRGSYEQYF. The CDR3 DNA reads TGTGCCAGCAGCCCATCGATTATAGGGGGGCGAGGGTCCTACGAGCAGTACTTC.

The chain combines TRBV9 with TRBJ2-5, with D unclear. The V gene lost 4 bases and the J gene lost 4 bases, with 14 bases spanning the gap. Germline lookup yields CDR1 SGDLS and CDR2 YYNGEE. This CDR3 comprises 14 residues. CDR3 sequence (DNA): TGTGCCAGCAGCCCCGCGGCACCACGAGAGACCCAGTACTTC. Amino acid sequence: CASSPAAPRETQYF.